A single sample is the source of the 10 T cell receptor beta chains below, sequenced in a study of blood T cell repertoires in COVID-19. Sequenced by immunoSEQ multiplex PCR; TCRdb stores in-frame clones only, minus some. This table holds 360,000 or so clones, around 83% found once. Sequenced sample: PBMCs or T cells enriched from blood (not recorded which). Receptors were obtained from a woman between 50 and 59 years old who had recovered from COVID-19.

The chain combines TRBV7-2 with TRBJ2-3; tentatively, D is TRBD2 (6 bases). Deletions cut 3 bases from V and 2 bases from J, with 12 bases between. Germline V gene data show CDR1 as SGHTA and CDR2 as FQGNSA. This CDR3 has 15 residues. The CDR3 nucleotides are TGTGCCAGCAGCTTGTCTAGCGTCCCCACAGATACGCAGTATTTT. This gives the protein CASSLSSVPTDTQYF.

This clone appeared a few times. This chain connects TRBV30 to TRBJ2-7; TRBD1 agrees at 9 bases. The V segment lost 6 bases and the J segment 9 bases; nucleotides outside the gene matches: 24. The CDR3 contains 17 residues. Per germline, CDR1 GTSNPN and CDR2 SVGIG (reference sequence). Here the CDR3 DNA reads TGTGCCTGCATTCCGGGACAGGGTTTGGGCCTGTCGGAGGGGCAGTACTTC. This sequence encodes CACIPGQGLGLSEGQYF.

The chain couples TRBV20-1 to TRBJ1-5; perhaps TRBD1 as D (6 bases). CDR1 DFQATT and CDR2 SNEGSKA come from the germline V gene (reference sequence). The CDR3 totals 14 residues. V lost 3 bases and J lost 6, with 15 bases in between. CDR3 coding DNA: TGCAGTGCTAGTGGTACAGGGAGAGGTCAGCCCCAGCATTTT. It encodes CSASGTGRGQPQHF.

The V gene is TRBV4-2, the J gene TRBJ2-1; D perhaps matches TRBD2 (5 bases). V was clipped by 1 base and J by 8 bases, with 9 bases between them. CDR1 and CDR2 from the germline V gene are LGHNA and YNFKEQ. The CDR3 runs to 13 residues. For the CDR3, the DNA is TGTGCCAGCAGCCAAGCCCAGAGGGATGAGCAGTTCTTC. Amino acid sequence: CASSQAQRDEQFF.

This chain's CDR3 is CASSQGVFSGANVLTF. DNA for the CDR3: TGTGCCAGCAGTCAGGGGGTATTCTCTGGGGCCAACGTCCTGACTTTC. The chain carries TRBV11-2 and TRBJ2-6; 7 bases line up with TRBD1. From germline, CDR1 is SGHAT and CDR2 FQNNGV. This CDR3 region has 16 residues. After removal of 6 bases from V and 0 bases from J, the junction contained 5 bases not matched to a gene.

The chain couples TRBV7-8 to TRBJ1-6, with D perhaps TRBD1 (6 bases). Trimming cost V 4 bases and J 5 bases, with 9 bases left between them. The CDR3 contains 14 residues. The germline gives CDR1 SGHVS, CDR2 FQNEAQ. The DNA for the CDR3 is TGTGCCAGCAGCTCTGGACAGAATAATTCACCCCTCCACTTT. Its translation is CASSSGQNNSPLHF.

The rearrangement links TRBV30 to TRBJ1-1, with 8 bases that match TRBD1. Germline CDR1 GTSNPN, CDR2 SVGIG (reference sequence). This CDR3 comprises 14 residues. The V and J ends lost 8 bases and 3 bases, in that order; junction bases with no gene match: 11. CDR3 DNA: TGTGCCCGCACCAGCTCAGGGGGCCACACTGAAGCTTTCTTT. Translation: CARTSSGGHTEAFF.

This rearrangement joins TRBV29-1 to TRBJ2-3; 9 bases are shared with TRBD2. Germline V gene lookup returns CDR1 SQVTM and CDR2 ANQGSEA. The CDR3 runs 15 residues. V was clipped by 5 bases and J by 3 bases; unmatched bases: 9. CDR3 loop: CSVSSGTSSTDTQYF. The CDR3 nucleotides read TGCAGCGTTTCGTCCGGGACTAGCTCAACAGATACGCAGTATTTT.

The rearrangement uses TRBV27 and TRBJ2-1; a weak D match, TRBD2 (6 bases). The V end lost 0 bases, the J end lost 8 bases, and 11 bases lay between the germline ends. Germline CDR1 is MNHEY and CDR2 is SMNVEV (reference sequence). CDR3 length: 14 residues. CDR3 region: CASSLSGGGYEQFF. The CDR3 bases are TGTGCCAGCAGTTTATCCGGGGGAGGTTATGAGCAGTTCTTC.

The gene calls are TRBV7-9 and TRBJ2-1, with 10 bases that match TRBD1. With 5 bases clipped from V and 0 bases from J, the junction kept 4 bases outside the gene matches. The CDR3 consists of 16 residues. CDR1 is SEHNR and CDR2 is FQNEAQ in the germline V gene (reference sequence). The CDR3 nucleotides read TGTGCCAGCAGCCCACGACAGGGGGCCTCCTACAATGAGCAGTTCTTC. Its translation: CASSPRQGASYNEQFF.